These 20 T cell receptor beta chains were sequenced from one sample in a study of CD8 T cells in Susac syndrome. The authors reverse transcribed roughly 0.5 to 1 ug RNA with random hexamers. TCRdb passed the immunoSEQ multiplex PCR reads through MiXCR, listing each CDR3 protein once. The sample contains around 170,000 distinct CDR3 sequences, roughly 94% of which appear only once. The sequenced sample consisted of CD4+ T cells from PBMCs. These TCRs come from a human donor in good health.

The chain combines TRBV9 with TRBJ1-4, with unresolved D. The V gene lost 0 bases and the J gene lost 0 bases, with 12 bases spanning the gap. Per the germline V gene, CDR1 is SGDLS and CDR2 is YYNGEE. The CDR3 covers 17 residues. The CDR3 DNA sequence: TGTGCCAGCAGCGTAGGTCCTCGGAGAGCAACTAATGAAAAACTGTTTTTT. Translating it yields CASSVGPRRATNEKLFF.

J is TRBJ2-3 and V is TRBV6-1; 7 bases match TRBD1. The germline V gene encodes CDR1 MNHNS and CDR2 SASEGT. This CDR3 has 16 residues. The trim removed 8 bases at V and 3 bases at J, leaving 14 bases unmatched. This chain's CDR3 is CASSPPGGGGTDTQYF. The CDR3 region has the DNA TGTGCCAGCTCGCCCCCAGGGGGTGGTGGAACAGATACGCAGTATTTT.

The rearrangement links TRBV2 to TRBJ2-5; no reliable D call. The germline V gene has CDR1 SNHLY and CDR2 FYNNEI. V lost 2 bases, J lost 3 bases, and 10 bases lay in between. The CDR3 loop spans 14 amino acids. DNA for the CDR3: TGTGCCAGCAGTGAAAGGCAGAAAAAAGAGACCCAGTACTTC. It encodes CASSERQKKETQYF.

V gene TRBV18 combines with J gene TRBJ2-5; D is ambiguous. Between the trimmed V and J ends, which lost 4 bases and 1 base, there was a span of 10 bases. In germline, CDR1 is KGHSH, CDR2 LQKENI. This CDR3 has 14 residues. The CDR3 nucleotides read TGTGCCAGCTCACTACTTCGGGCCCAAGAGACCCAGTACTTC. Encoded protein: CASSLLRAQETQYF. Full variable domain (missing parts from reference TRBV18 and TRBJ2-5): NAGVMQNPRHLVRRRGQEARLRCSPMKGHSHVYWYRQLPEEGLKFMVYLQKENIIDESGMPKERFSAEFPKEGPSILRIQQVVRGDSAAYFCASSLLRAQETQYFGPGTRLLVL.

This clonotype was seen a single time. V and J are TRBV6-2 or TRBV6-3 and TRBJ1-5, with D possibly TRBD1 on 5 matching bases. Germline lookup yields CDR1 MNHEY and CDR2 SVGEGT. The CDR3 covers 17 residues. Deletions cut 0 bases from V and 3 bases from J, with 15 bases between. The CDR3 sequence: CASSYSGSGTYNQPQHF. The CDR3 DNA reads TGTGCCAGCAGTTACTCGGGGTCAGGGACGTACAATCAGCCCCAGCATTTT.

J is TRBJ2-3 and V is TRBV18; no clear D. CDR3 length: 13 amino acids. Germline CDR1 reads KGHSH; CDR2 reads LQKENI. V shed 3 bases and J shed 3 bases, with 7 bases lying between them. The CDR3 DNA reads TGTGCCAGCTCACCGGGCAAGACAGATACGCAGTATTTT. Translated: CASSPGKTDTQYF.

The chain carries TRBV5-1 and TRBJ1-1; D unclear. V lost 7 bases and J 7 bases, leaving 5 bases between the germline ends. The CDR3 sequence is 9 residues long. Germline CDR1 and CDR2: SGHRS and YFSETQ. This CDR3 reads CASPSEAFF. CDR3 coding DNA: TGCGCCAGCCCAAGTGAAGCTTTCTTT.

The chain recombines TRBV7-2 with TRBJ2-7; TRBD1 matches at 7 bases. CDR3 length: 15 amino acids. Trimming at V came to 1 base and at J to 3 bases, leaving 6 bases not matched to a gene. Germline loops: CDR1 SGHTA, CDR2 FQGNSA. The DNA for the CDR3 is TGTGCCAGCAGCTTAGACAGGGGATTTCTCTACGAGCAGTACTTC. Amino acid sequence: CASSLDRGFLYEQYF.

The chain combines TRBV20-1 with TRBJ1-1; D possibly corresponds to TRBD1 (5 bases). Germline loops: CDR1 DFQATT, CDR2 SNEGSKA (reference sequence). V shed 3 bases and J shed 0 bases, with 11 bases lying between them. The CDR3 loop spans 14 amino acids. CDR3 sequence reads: CSASVTALNTEAFF. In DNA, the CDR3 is TGCAGTGCTAGCGTGACAGCCCTGAACACTGAAGCTTTCTTT.

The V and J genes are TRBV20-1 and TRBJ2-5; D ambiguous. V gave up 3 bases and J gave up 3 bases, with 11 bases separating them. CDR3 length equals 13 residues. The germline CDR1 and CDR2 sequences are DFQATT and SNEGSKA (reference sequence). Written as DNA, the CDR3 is TGCAGTGCTAGGGAAGGGTTTGAAGAGACCCAGTACTTC. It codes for CSAREGFEETQYF.

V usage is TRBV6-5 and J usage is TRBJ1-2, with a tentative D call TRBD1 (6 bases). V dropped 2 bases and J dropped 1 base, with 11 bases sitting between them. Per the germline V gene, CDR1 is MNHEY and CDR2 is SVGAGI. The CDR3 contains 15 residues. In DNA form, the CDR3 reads TGTGCCAGCAGTTACGGGGGCACCCTTAACTATGGCTACACCTTC. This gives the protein CASSYGGTLNYGYTF.

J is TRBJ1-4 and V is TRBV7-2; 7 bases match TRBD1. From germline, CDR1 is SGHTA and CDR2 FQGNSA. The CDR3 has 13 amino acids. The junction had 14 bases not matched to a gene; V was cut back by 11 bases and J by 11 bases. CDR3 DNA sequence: TGTGCCGTAAGGACAGGTTGGACGGTGAAACTGTTTTTT. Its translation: CAVRTGWTVKLFF.

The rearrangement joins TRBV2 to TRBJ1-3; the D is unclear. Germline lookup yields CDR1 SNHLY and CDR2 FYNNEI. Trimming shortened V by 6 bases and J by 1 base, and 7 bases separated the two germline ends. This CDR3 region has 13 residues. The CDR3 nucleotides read TGTGCCAGCAGAGCAGATTCTGGAAACACCATATATTTT. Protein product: CASRADSGNTIYF.

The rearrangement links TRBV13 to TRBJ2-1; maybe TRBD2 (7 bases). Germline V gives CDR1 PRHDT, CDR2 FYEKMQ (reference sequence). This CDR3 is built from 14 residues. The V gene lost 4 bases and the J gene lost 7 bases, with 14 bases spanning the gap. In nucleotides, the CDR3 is TGTGCCAGCAGCTCACACAAGGGGGGGAATGAGCAGTTCTTC. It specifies CASSSHKGGNEQFF.

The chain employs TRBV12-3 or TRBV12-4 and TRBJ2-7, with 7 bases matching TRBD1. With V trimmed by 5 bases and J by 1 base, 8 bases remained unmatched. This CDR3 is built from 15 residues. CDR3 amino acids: CASSPLWTGSYEQYF. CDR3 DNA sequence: TGTGCCAGCAGTCCTCTCTGGACAGGTTCCTACGAGCAGTACTTC.

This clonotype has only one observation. DNA of the CDR3: TGTGCCAGCAGTGAAATGGGATATGGCTACACCTTC. Its translation is CASSEMGYGYTF. The chain couples TRBV25-1 to TRBJ1-2; the D is unclear. Trimming pared 2 bases from V and 5 bases from J, leaving 6 bases between. Germline CDR1 is MGHDK and CDR2 is SYGVNS. The length of the CDR3 is 12 residues.

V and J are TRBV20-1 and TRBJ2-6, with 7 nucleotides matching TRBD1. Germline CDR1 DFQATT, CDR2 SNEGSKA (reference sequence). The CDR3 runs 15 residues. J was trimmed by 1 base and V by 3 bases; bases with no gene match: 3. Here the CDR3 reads CSARETGSGANVLTF. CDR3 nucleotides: TGCAGTGCTAGGGAGACAGGGTCTGGGGCCAACGTCCTGACTTTC.

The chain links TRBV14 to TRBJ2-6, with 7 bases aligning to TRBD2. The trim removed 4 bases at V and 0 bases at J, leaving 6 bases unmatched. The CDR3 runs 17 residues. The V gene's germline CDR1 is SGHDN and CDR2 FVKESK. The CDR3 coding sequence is TGTGCCAGCAGCCTCCCCGGGGGGTTCTCTGGGGCCAACGTCCTGACTTTC. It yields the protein CASSLPGGFSGANVLTF.

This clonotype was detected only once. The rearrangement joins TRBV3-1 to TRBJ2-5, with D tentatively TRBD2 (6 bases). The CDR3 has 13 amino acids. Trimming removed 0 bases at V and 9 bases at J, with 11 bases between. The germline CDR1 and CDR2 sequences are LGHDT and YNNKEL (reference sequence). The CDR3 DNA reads TGTGCCAGCAGCCAAGATGGGGCGGGACCCCAGTACTTC. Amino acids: CASSQDGAGPQYF.

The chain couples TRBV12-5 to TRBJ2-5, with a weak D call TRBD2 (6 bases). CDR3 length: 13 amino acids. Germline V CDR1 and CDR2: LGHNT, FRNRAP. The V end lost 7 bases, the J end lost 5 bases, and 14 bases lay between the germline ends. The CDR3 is CASDRASDETQYF. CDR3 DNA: TGTGCTAGTGACCGGGCTAGCGACGAGACCCAGTACTTC.